The entry below describes one T cell receptor (beta chain). Its cognate antigen is unknown. This sample was included in a study of OX40 agonist ivuxolimab in advanced cancers. Study-wide points: Expanded clones belonging to CD8+ T cells outnumbered, on average, those of CD4+. Blood T cells, both CD4+ and CD8+, expanded clonally by week 6 at 0.1 to 3.0 mg/kg.

This CDR3 has 18 amino acids. Germline assignment: CDR1 KGHSH and CDR2 LQKENI. The trim removed 3 bases at V and 1 base at J, leaving 14 bases unmatched. The protocol was immunoSEQ multiplex PCR, while the TCRdb copy is restricted to in-frame clones and leaves out a portion. The sample records tens of thousands of clones, 65% to 90% being singletons. The V gene is TRBV18, the J gene TRBJ1-1; 7 bases map to TRBD1. This sample comprised CD4+ or CD8+ T cells sorted from blood, obtained in a trial of the OX40 agonist ivuxolimab. This clonotype was obtained from an adult with an advanced solid tumor such as melanoma, head and neck, liver or kidney cancer. The CDR3 coding sequence is TGTGCCAGCTCACCGACAGGGATAAAGTGGAGCCGGAACACTGAAGCTTTCTTT. It encodes CASSPTGIKWSRNTEAFF.